This T cell receptor (beta chain) was identified during a study of shared clonotypes between healthy human individuals. Measured with immunoSEQ multiplex PCR; TCRdb has only the in-frame clones, and not every one. Of about 2.4 million clones listed, around nine tenths are singletons. The sample consisted of naive CD4+ T cells sorted from blood. The sample's subset: CD45RA+ positively selected. The receptor comes from a man between 18 and 29 years old in good health.

The CDR3 loop is CASSKARHAQYF. In DNA, the CDR3 is TGTGCCAGCAGCAAAGCGAGACACGCGCAGTATTTT. The gene calls are TRBV21-1 and TRBJ2-3; TRBD1 is the table's D call and was not checked against the DNA. TRBV21-1 is reported as a pseudogene. The CDR3 spans 12 residues.